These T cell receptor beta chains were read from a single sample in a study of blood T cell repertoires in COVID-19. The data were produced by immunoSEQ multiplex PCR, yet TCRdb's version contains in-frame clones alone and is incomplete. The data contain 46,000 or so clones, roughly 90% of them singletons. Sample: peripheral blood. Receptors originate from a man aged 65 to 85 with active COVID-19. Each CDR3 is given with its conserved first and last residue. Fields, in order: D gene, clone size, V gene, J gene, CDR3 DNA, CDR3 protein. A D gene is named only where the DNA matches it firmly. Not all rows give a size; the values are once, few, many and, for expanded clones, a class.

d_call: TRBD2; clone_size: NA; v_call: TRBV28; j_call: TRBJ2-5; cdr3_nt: TGTGCCAGCAGTGTGACTAGCGGGAGTCCAGCGGAGACCCAGTACTTC; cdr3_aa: CASSVTSGSPAETQYF
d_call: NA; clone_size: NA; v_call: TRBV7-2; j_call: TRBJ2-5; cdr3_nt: TGTGCCAGCAGCCAGAACCAGCAAGAGACCCAGTACTTC; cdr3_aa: CASSQNQQETQYF
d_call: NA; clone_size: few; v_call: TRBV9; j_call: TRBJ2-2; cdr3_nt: TGTGCCAGCAGCGTAGCTACAGGGACCGGGGAGCTGTTTTTT; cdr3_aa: CASSVATGTGELFF
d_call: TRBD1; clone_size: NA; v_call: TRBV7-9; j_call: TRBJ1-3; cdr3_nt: TGTGCCAGCAGACCCAGATGGACAGGACCCATCTCTGGAAACACCATATATTTT; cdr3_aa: CASRPRWTGPISGNTIYF
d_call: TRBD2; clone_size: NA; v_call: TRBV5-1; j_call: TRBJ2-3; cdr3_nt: TGCGCCAGCAGCTTCGGACTAGCGGGAGGGTCAGATACGCAGTATTTT; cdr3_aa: CASSFGLAGGSDTQYF
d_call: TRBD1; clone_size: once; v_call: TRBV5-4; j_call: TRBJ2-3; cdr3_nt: TGTGCCAGCACCGTGGACAGGGGGGATACGCAGTATTTT; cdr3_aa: CASTVDRGDTQYF
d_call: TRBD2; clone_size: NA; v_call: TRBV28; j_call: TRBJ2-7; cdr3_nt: TGTGTGTCCGGGGGGGGCGATAGCTACGAGCAGTACTTC; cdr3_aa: CVSGGGDSYEQYF
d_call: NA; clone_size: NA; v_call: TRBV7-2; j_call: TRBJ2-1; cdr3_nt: TGTGCCAGCAGCTTAGCGGGAGGACACAATGAGCAGTTCTTC; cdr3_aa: CASSLAGGHNEQFF
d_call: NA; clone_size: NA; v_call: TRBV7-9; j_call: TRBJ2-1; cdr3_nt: TGTGCCAGCACTTGGAGGTCCTACAATGAGCAGTTCTTC; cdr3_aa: CASTWRSYNEQFF
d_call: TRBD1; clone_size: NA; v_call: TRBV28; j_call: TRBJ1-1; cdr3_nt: TGTGCCAGCATAACCGGACAGGGGGCCGGGGCTTTCTTT; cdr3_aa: CASITGQGAGAFF
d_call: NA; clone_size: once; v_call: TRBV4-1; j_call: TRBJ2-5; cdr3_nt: TGCGCCAGCAGCCAAGATCCGGGGACCCAGTACTTC; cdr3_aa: CASSQDPGTQYF
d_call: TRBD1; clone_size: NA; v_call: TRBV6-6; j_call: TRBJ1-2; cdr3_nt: TGTGCCAGCAGCTTCGGACAGGGGGGTGGCTACACCTTC; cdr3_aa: CASSFGQGGGYTF
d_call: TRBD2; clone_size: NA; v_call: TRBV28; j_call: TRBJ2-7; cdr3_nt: TGTGCCAGCTCTCCGGGGGGGGCGGTCTACGAGCAGTACTTC; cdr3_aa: CASSPGGAVYEQYF
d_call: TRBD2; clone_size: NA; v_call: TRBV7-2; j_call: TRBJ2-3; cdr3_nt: TGTGCCAGCAGCCCGAGGAGGGGGCTAGCGGGAAAGCCAGATACGCAGTATTTT; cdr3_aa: CASSPRRGLAGKPDTQYF
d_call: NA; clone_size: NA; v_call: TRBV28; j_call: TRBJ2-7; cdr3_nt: TGTGCCAGCAGTCTGACAGCTACCTACGAGCAGTACTTC; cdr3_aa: CASSLTATYEQYF
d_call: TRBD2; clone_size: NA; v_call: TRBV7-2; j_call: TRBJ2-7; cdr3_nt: TGTGCCAGCAGCCAGGGAGCGGGAGGGCCAAGGCAGTACTTC; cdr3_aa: CASSQGAGGPRQYF
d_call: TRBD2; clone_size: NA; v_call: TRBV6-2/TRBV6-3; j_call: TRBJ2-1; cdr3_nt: TGTGCCAGCAGTCCCTTAGCGGGGGTCCTTCGGAATGAGCAGTTCTTC; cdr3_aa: CASSPLAGVLRNEQFF
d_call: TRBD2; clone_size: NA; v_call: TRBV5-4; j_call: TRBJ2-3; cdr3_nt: TGTGCCAGCCTCCCGACTAGCGGGTCAGATACGCAGTATTTT; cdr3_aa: CASLPTSGSDTQYF
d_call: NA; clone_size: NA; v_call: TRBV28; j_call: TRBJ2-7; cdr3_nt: TGTGCCAGCGCCGTCACGGGGGTTCCTCCCTACGAGCAGTACTTC; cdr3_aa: CASAVTGVPPYEQYF
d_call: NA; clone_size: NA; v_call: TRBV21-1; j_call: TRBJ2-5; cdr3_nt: TGTGCCAGCAGCGCGGCCCGGACAGGTTGCGGGGAGGAAGAGACCCAGTACTTC; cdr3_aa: CASSAARTGCGEEETQYF
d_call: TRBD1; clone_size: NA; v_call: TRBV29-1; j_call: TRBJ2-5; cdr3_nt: TGCAGCGTCGCTGGACAGGGGGGTAGGACCCAGTACTTC; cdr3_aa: CSVAGQGGRTQYF
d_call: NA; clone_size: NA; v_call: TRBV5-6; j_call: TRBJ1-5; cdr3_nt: TGTGCCAGCAGCTTGGCCGGAGGGGCAGATCAGCCCCAGCATTTT; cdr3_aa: CASSLAGGADQPQHF
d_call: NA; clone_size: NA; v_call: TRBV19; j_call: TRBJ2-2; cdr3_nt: TGTGCCACAACTAACACCGGGGAGCTGTTTTTT; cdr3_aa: CATTNTGELFF
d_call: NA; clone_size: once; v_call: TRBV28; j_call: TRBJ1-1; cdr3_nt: TGTGCCAGCAGTTTGTCTCGGAACACTGAAGCTTTCTTT; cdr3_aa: CASSLSRNTEAFF
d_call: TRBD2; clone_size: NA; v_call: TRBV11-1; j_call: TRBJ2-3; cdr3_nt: TGTGCCAGCAGCCGGGCGGGAGGGCCATTAGATACGCAGTATTTT; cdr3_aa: CASSRAGGPLDTQYF
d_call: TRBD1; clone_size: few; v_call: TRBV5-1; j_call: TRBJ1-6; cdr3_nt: TGCGCCAGCAGTCGGGACAGGGTTTCACCCCTCCACTTT; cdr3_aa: CASSRDRVSPLHF
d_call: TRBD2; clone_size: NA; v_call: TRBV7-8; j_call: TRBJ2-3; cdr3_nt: TGTGCCAGCAGCTTAAGGACTAGCGGAACAGATACGCAGTATTTT; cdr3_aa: CASSLRTSGTDTQYF
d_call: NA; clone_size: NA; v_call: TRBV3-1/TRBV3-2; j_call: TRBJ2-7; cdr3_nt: TGTGCCAGCAGCCAAGGAGGATTGTACCGGGTAAACTACGAGCAGTACTTC; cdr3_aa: CASSQGGLYRVNYEQYF
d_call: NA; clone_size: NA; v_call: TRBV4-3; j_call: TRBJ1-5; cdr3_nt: TGCGCCAGCAGCCTAGGTAGGGGAAGCAATCAGCCCCAGCATTTT; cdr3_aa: CASSLGRGSNQPQHF
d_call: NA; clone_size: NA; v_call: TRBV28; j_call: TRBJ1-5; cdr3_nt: TGTGCCAGCAGTTTAGAGGTCAGAAATCAGCCCCAGCATTTT; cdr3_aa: CASSLEVRNQPQHF
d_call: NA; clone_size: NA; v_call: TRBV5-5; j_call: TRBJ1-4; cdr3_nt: TGTGCCAGCAGCTTGCCCGGGTTGTTTGAAAAACTGTTTTTT; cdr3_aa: CASSLPGLFEKLFF
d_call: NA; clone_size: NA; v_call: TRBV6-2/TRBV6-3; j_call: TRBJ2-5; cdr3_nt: TGTGCCAGCAGCAACCGGGGACACAACCAAGAGACCCAGTACTTC; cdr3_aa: CASSNRGHNQETQYF
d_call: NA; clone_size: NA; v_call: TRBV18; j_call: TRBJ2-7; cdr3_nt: TGTGCCAGCTCACCAGGGGACAACTACGAGCAGTACTTC; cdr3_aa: CASSPGDNYEQYF
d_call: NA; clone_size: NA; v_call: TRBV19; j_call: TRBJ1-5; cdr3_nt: TGTGCCAGTAGTATCCTAAATCAGCCCCAGCATTTT; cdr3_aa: CASSILNQPQHF
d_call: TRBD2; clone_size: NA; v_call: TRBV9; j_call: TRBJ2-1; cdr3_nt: TGTGCCAGCAGCGTAGTCCAGCGGGGGGGAACAAATGAGCAGTTCTTC; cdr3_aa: CASSVVQRGGTNEQFF
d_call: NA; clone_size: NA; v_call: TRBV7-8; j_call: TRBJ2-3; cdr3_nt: TGTGCCAGCAGCTTAGTTGGGGGGACTAGCACAGATACGCAGTATTTT; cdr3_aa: CASSLVGGTSTDTQYF
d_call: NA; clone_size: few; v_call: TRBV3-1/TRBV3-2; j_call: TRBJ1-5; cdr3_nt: TGTGCCAGCAGCCAAGGACACCACAATCAGCCCCAGCATTTT; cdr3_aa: CASSQGHHNQPQHF
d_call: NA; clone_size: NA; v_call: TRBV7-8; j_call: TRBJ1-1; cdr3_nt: TGTGCCAGCAGCTCCCCCGCATCAGGTGTGGTGCTGAACACTGAAGCTTTCTTT; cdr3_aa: CASSSPASGVVLNTEAFF
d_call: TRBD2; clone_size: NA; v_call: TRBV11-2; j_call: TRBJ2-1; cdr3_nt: TGTGCCAGCAGCTTAGCGCCAAGCGGGGTTATCTTCGGTGAGCAGTTCTTC; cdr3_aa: CASSLAPSGVIFGEQFF
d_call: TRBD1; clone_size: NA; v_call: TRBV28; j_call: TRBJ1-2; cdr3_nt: TGTGCCAGCAGTCGCAACAGGGGACAGCACATCTATGGCTACACCTTC; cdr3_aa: CASSRNRGQHIYGYTF
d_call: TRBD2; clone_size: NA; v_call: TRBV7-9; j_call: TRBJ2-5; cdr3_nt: TGTGCCAGCAGCTCTGAGAAATGGACTAGCGGGAGTAGGCAAGAGACCCAGTACTTC; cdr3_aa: CASSSEKWTSGSRQETQYF
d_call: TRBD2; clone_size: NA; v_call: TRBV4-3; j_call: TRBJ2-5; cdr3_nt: TGCGCCAGCAGCCGGAATCGGGGGGTCGGAGAGACCCAGTACTTC; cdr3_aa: CASSRNRGVGETQYF
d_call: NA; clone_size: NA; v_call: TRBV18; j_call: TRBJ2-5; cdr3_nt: TGTGCCAGCTCACCGCCAACTGTTGAGACCCAGTACTTC; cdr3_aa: CASSPPTVETQYF